The 14 T cell receptor beta chains below were found in one sample sequenced in a study of T-cell memory formation after mild COVID-19. TCRdb analysed the 5' RACE reads with MiXCR anew, one entry per CDR3 protein. In the table there are some 250,000 distinct CDR3 sequences, 9.4% of which are singletons. Sequencing input: PBMCs or a T cell subset sorted from them (not recorded which). These receptors were collected from a man between 18 and 35 years old who had mild COVID-19 (a few samples of this study predate the infection). Cell type and time point are not known.

The chain recombines TRBV3-1 with TRBJ2-2, with D hard to call. CDR1 and CDR2 from the germline V gene are LGHDT and YNNKEL (reference sequence). Between the trimmed V and J ends, which lost 5 bases and 5 bases, there was a span of 12 bases. CDR3 length: 14 residues. The CDR3 protein is CASSTATRTGELFF. CDR3 DNA sequence: TGTGCCAGCAGCACCGCCACCCGGACCGGGGAGCTGTTTTTT. Together with reference TRBV3-1 and TRBJ2-2, the CDR3 gives the full variable domain: DTAVSQTPKYLVTQMGNDKSIKCEQNLGHDTMYWYKQDSKKFLKIMFSYNNKELIINETVPNRFSPKSPDKAHLNLHINSLELGDSAVYFCASSTATRTGELFFGEGSRLTVL.

This clonotype was seen more than once but under ten times. V gene TRBV24-1 combines with J gene TRBJ2-2; 12 bases match TRBD1. Losses at the gene ends were 4 bases for V and 3 bases for J; bases not matched to a gene: 2. The CDR3 contains 16 residues. CDR1 is KGHDR, CDR2 SFDVKD, per germline. Here the CDR3 DNA reads TGTGCCACCAGTGAGGGGACAGGGGGCCACACCGGGGAGCTGTTTTTT. Amino acids: CATSEGTGGHTGELFF.

This clonotype has ten or more counts. The chain combines TRBV28 with TRBJ2-2; tentatively, D is TRBD1 (5 bases). V was cut by 2 bases and J by 5 bases, with 9 bases left in between. The CDR3 sequence is 14 residues long. Per germline, CDR1 MDHEN and CDR2 SYDVKM. CDR3 DNA sequence: TGTGCCAGCAGTTTAGCAGGGCGGACCGGGGAGCTGTTTTTT. This sequence encodes CASSLAGRTGELFF.

This clonotype appeared many times. V is TRBV3-1 and J is TRBJ2-4; 12 positions agree with TRBD2. This CDR3 region has 16 residues. V was clipped by 4 bases and J by 6 bases; unmatched bases: 7. Germline loops: CDR1 LGHDT, CDR2 YNNKEL (reference sequence). The chain's CDR3 is CASSPQTSGGSNIQYF. DNA of the CDR3: TGTGCCAGCAGCCCGCAGACTAGCGGGGGATCAAACATTCAGTACTTC.

This chain links TRBV7-9 with TRBJ1-5, with D unresolved. The V gene's germline CDR1 is SEHNR and CDR2 FQNEAQ (reference sequence). The length of the CDR3 is 15 residues. Trimming cost V 7 bases and J 2 bases, with 15 bases left between them. The CDR3 DNA is TGTGCCAGCACCCGTGGGCCATCCGGCAATCAGCCCCAGCATTTT. Amino acids: CASTRGPSGNQPQHF.

Only a few counts were recorded for this clonotype. The V gene is TRBV4-3, the J gene TRBJ1-4; 9 nucleotides match TRBD1. This CDR3 is 17 amino acids long. Germline CDR1 and CDR2: LGHNA and YSLEER. Trimming took 4 bases from V and 3 from J; bases not matched to a gene: 9. This CDR3 is CASSRYRGRGANEKLFF. As DNA, the CDR3 is TGCGCCAGCAGCCGTTACAGGGGGCGCGGAGCTAATGAAAAACTGTTTTTT.

This clonotype was observed a few times. The V and J genes are TRBV6-2 or TRBV6-3 and TRBJ2-3; D not resolved. Germline CDR1 is MNHEY and CDR2 is SVGEGT. The V gene lost 8 bases and the J gene lost 5 bases, with 11 bases spanning the gap. The CDR3 runs to 12 residues. The CDR3 here is CASGVGKDTQYF. DNA for the CDR3: TGTGCCAGCGGTGTGGGTAAAGATACGCAGTATTTT.

This clonotype was picked up a small number of times. The chain employs TRBV4-3 and TRBJ1-6; no firm D call. The CDR3 length is 15 residues. V lost 4 bases and J 9 bases, leaving 16 bases between the germline ends. Germline lookup yields CDR1 LGHNA and CDR2 YSLEER. The CDR3 region has the DNA TGCGCCAGCAGCCGTGAGGATTTTGGGCTTTCACCCCTCCACTTT. Its protein is CASSREDFGLSPLHF.

This clonotype turned up a few times. V usage is TRBV4-1 and J usage is TRBJ2-3, with 11 positions matching TRBD2. Germline V lookup: CDR1 MGHRA, CDR2 YSYEKL. J lost 4 bases, V lost 3 bases, and 3 bases had no gene match. The CDR3 is made up of 15 amino acids. CDR3 amino acids: CASSHSGGASDTQYF. The CDR3 DNA reads as TGCGCCAGCAGCCATAGCGGGGGGGCATCAGATACGCAGTATTTT.

The chain recombines TRBV18 with TRBJ2-6; D gene ambiguous. From germline, CDR1 is KGHSH and CDR2 LQKENI. V was shortened by 0 bases and J by 4 bases, with 7 bases between the two germline ends. The CDR3 runs 15 residues. The DNA of the CDR3 is TGTGCCAGCTCACCACCAAGTTCCGGGGCCAACGTCCTGACTTTC. Protein: CASSPPSSGANVLTF.

This clonotype was detected only a few times. V usage is TRBV28 and J usage is TRBJ1-1, with 9 nucleotides matching TRBD1. The CDR3 covers 15 residues. Unmatched junction bases numbered 12, after V lost 8 bases and J lost 5 bases. Germline V gene lookup returns CDR1 MDHEN and CDR2 SYDVKM. In DNA, the CDR3 is TGTGCCAGCGCTACCGAAGGACAGGGGAGGACTGAAGCTTTCTTT. Translated, it gives CASATEGQGRTEAFF.

This clonotype was seen a few times. The chain carries TRBV6-5 and TRBJ2-7; tentatively, D is TRBD1 or TRBD2 (5 bases each). The germline V gene has CDR1 MNHEY and CDR2 SVGAGI. The CDR3 sequence is 14 residues long. V was shortened by 2 bases and J by 7 bases, with 15 bases between the two germline ends. The CDR3 is CASSYVPGDEEQYF. Here the CDR3 DNA reads TGTGCCAGCAGTTACGTCCCCGGGGACGAGGAGCAGTACTTC.

This clonotype was seen at least ten times. J is TRBJ1-1 and V is TRBV6-5; D possibly corresponds to TRBD1 (5 bases). The CDR3 is 14 amino acids. The V end lost 5 bases, the J end lost 6 bases, and 16 bases lay between the germline ends. The V gene's germline CDR1 is MNHEY and CDR2 SVGAGI. CDR3 sequence: CASSPGGVRAEAFF. The CDR3 region has the DNA TGTGCCAGCAGTCCCGGAGGGGTTCGGGCTGAAGCTTTCTTT.

This clonotype has ten or more counts. The CDR3 here is CASSVQGDQETQYF. The CDR3 bases are TGTGCCAGCTCAGTGCAGGGGGACCAAGAGACCCAGTACTTC. The chain joins TRBV18 to TRBJ2-5, with 7 bases identical to TRBD1. Trimming removed 5 bases from V and 0 bases from J; junction bases left unmatched: 3. Germline V lookup: CDR1 KGHSH, CDR2 LQKENI. The length of the CDR3 is 14 residues.